This T cell receptor (beta chain) was sequenced in a study of blood T cell repertoires in COVID-19. Study information: Samples representing acute and convalescent COVID-19 were sourced from the United States, Italy and Spain.

Original handling: The assay estimated nucleated cells by amplifying reference gene primers. Profiling relied on immunoSEQ multiplex PCR, and the TCRdb table lists in-frame clones only, not all of them. V and J calls and clone size are copied from that table; D and trimming were computed from the DNA. This repertoire shows some 250,000 clones, over 75% found once; its top ten account for roughly 0.8%. Germline-derived CDR1 and CDR2 are SGHTA and FQGNSA. After removal of 5 bases from V and 6 bases from J, the junction contained 7 bases not matched to a gene. This CDR3 has 15 residues. Sequences were obtained from peripheral blood. The chain has TRBV7-2 and TRBJ1-5; 10 bases match TRBD1. The source of this sequence is a woman aged 25-40 years with acute or convalescent COVID-19. The CDR3 loop reads CASSPDRGRSQPQHF. The CDR3 bases are TGTGCCAGCAGCCCCGACAGGGGGCGAAGTCAGCCCCAGCATTTT.